This TCR beta chain derives from a study of PD-L1 blockade in urothelial cancer (dated by TCRdb to between 2016 and 2019). Describing the broader study: Therapy was started at some point between 2013 and 2015 for all patients, and atezolizumab 1,200 mg was administered intravenously every 3 weeks. About 90% of the roughly 29 patients were identified as males with urothelial cancer of bladder origin, and a prior smoking history was reported by 18 of 29 patients. An ECOG performance status of 0 or 1 was recorded for the patients, and 0 to 3 prior chemotherapy regimens had been received by the patients. Blood samples were analyzed at two time points: 3 weeks after treatment start (second dose) and 6 weeks after treatment start. Blood samples gave a median of 141,255 T cells and approximately 80,000 unique TCRs, with a median clonality of roughly 0.081. The study, an exploratory multi-omic analysis, examined somatic, immune and clinical correlates of response to PD-L1 blockade with atezolizumab in urothelial cancer. Pretreatment tumor samples, along with matched peripheral blood collected serially before and after atezolizumab treatment, underwent TCR sequencing. Durable clinical benefit was defined as a progression-free survival longer than 6 months, and TCR features were additionally tested against progression-free survival and overall survival. Whole exome sequencing and RNA sequencing of pretreatment tumors were performed alongside TCR sequencing in the same patients. Durable clinical benefit was achieved by nine patients and was not achieved by 20 patients. Twenty-nine patients had pretreatment blood TCR-seq, approximately 24 had at least one posttreatment blood collection, and approximately 24 had tumor TCR-seq. The investigation overall reported the following: Because of the small sample size (n ≈ 29) and the many exploratory analyses performed, the results are intended to be regarded as hypothesis-generating. At 3 weeks after the start of treatment, tumor-associated TCR clones in peripheral blood had expanded more in patients with durable benefit (n of about 20, p = 0.022). A pretreatment peripheral blood TCR clonality below the median was linked to improved progression-free and overall survival.

The germline V gene gives CDR1 as SGHTA and CDR2 as FQGNSA. The CDR3, from cysteine to phenylalanine, totals 14 residues. Only CDR3 DNA remains: 42 bases, in frame from the first base. Relative to germline, V is 7 bases shorter and J is 0 bases shorter, with 11 bases between their ends. This sample's time point label indicates: peripheral blood 6 weeks after treatment start. The cohort included about 29 patients with locally advanced or metastatic urothelial carcinoma who were treated at Memorial Sloan Kettering on a trial protocol. Peripheral blood mononuclear cells were collected pretreatment and during treatment, at between 1 and 8 total time points per patient. The Qiagen DNeasy Blood extraction kit was used to purify genomic DNA from total PBMCs and tumor samples. PBMCs were collected pretreatment and during treatment, and were isolated and stored as previously described. Synthetic TCR analog templates were spiked into each PCR so that absolute template abundance could be estimated from read counts. The immunoSEQ assay used bias-controlled V and J gene primers to amplify TCRbeta CDR3 regions from genomic DNA. Rearranged TCRbeta segments were sequenced at approximately 20X coverage. In the original analysis: Sequencing errors were corrected by clustering and CDR3s were annotated against IMGT to assign V, D and J genes. Only productive TCRbeta rearrangements were used in downstream analyses, excluding out-of-frame or stop-codon sequences. Clonality was calculated as one minus the Shannon entropy normalized by the log of the number of unique productive sequences. Fisher's exact test with Benjamini-Hochberg correction, using a cutoff of adjusted p below 0.01, was how clones that differed between time points or between blood and tumor were identified. TCRdb holds this immuneACCESS table with in-frame rearrangements only. Some clones are missing; in checked studies, unresolved V genes explain under half, and the rest has no known cause. The V and J calls and clone size come from that table; D and trimming were worked out from the DNA. Across this sample there are roughly 100,000 clones, with roughly 83% seen only once. The ten largest clones take up roughly 8% of the sample.

About this clone: What antigen it recognizes has not been identified. No much larger clone is present one base from it, and per-base qualities are unavailable.

The chain uses TRBV7-2 and TRBJ2-3; TRBD2 is a weak D gene call, 5 bases matching. This clonotype was sampled from a man in his 70s with urothelial cancer. The sample here was PBMCs, taken around atezolizumab (anti-PD-L1) treatment. The CDR3 protein is CASTPGLSTDTQYF. The DNA sequence is as follows: TGTGCCAGCACCCCCGGACTTAGCACAGATACGCAGTATTTT.